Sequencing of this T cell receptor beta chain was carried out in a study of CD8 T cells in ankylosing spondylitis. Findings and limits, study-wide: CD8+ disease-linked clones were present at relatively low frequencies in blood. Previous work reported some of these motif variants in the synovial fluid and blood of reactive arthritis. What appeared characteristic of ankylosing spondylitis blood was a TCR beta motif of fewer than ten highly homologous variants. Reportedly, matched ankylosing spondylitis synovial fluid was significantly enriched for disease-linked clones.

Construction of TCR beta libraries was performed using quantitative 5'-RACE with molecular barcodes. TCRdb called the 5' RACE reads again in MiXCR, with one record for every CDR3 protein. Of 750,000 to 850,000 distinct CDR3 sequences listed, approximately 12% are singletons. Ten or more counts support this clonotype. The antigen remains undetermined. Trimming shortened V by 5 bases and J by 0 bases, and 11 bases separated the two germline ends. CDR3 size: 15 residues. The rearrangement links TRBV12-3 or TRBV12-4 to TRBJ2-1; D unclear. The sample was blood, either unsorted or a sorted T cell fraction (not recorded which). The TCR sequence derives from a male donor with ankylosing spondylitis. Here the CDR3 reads CASSGKLSSYNEQFF. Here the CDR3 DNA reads TGTGCCAGCAGTGGCAAGCTCAGCTCCTACAATGAGCAGTTCTTC.